Listed below are T cell receptor beta chains from one sample, sequenced in a study of technical replicates of blood from several donors. This table comes from immunoSEQ multiplex PCR, and its TCRdb copy is limited to in-frame clones, with some not included. The sample contains about 89,000 clones, around 95% of which appear only once. Sequenced material: T cells isolated from PBMCs. The receptors were gathered from a human donor in good health. CDR3s include the opening cysteine and the closing phenylalanine or tryptophan. The D gene is left open where the match is weak. For some rows the clone size is stated as once, few or many, or as a class when expanded; others skip it.

size: NA
J: TRBJ1-1
V: TRBV19
D: TRBD1
CDR3: CASSFSGGYTEAFF
DNA: TGTGCCAGTAGTTTTTCAGGGGGTTACACTGAAGCTTTCTTT

size: NA
J: TRBJ2-7
V: TRBV28
D: NA
CDR3: CASSRTESYEQYF
DNA: TGTGCCAGCAGTCGGACAGAGTCCTACGAGCAGTACTTC

size: NA
J: TRBJ2-1
V: TRBV7-9
D: NA
CDR3: CAALASPRNEQFF
DNA: TGTGCCGCCTTAGCGTCTCCGAGGAATGAGCAGTTCTTC

size: NA
J: TRBJ2-1
V: TRBV2
D: TRBD2
CDR3: CASSAGLAGIYNEQFF
DNA: TGTGCCAGCAGCGCCGGACTAGCGGGCATCTACAATGAGCAGTTCTTC

size: NA
J: TRBJ2-7
V: TRBV7-9
D: TRBD2
CDR3: CASSLPSGTSPSYEQYF
DNA: TGTGCCAGCAGCCTCCCCTCCGGGACTAGTCCTTCCTACGAGCAGTACTTC

size: once
J: TRBJ1-2
V: TRBV9
D: NA
CDR3: CASSSTNTGYGYTF
DNA: TGTGCCAGCAGCTCCACAAACACAGGATATGGCTACACCTTC

size: NA
J: TRBJ2-1
V: TRBV5-8
D: NA
CDR3: CASSLVLVAASYNEQFF
DNA: TGTGCCAGCAGCTTGGTCTTAGTAGCGGCTTCCTACAATGAGCAGTTCTTC

size: NA
J: TRBJ1-2
V: TRBV6-1
D: NA
CDR3: CASIPGQRYGYTF
DNA: TGTGCCAGCATCCCGGGACAACGCTATGGCTACACCTTC

size: NA
J: TRBJ2-1
V: TRBV7-8
D: TRBD2
CDR3: CASSLAGGGRNHNEQFF
DNA: TGTGCCAGCAGCTTAGCCGGGGGCGGGAGGAACCACAATGAGCAGTTCTTC

size: NA
J: TRBJ2-1
V: TRBV30
D: NA
CDR3: CAFEPGHKYNEQFF
DNA: TGTGCCTTTGAACCGGGACATAAGTACAATGAGCAGTTCTTC

size: NA
J: TRBJ2-2
V: TRBV15
D: NA
CDR3: CATSRDREGDTGELFF
DNA: TGTGCCACCAGCAGAGATCGTGAGGGTGACACCGGGGAGCTGTTTTTT

size: NA
J: TRBJ2-1
V: TRBV7-2
D: TRBD1
CDR3: CASSWGQGYNEQFF
DNA: TGTGCCAGCAGCTGGGGACAGGGCTACAATGAGCAGTTCTTC

size: NA
J: TRBJ1-4
V: TRBV18
D: NA
CDR3: CASSPALNEKLFF
DNA: TGTGCCAGCTCACCCGCGCTTAATGAAAAACTGTTTTTT

size: NA
J: TRBJ1-3
V: TRBV11-3
D: NA
CDR3: CASSPGGKTGLSGNTIYF
DNA: TGTGCCAGCAGCCCTGGGGGGAAAACGGGACTCTCTGGAAACACCATATATTTT

size: NA
J: TRBJ1-5
V: TRBV19
D: TRBD1
CDR3: CASMRDRGQGSNQPQHF
DNA: TGTGCCAGTATGAGGGACAGGGGGCAAGGGAGCAATCAGCCCCAGCATTTT

size: NA
J: TRBJ1-5
V: TRBV6-1
D: TRBD1
CDR3: CASLDRALSWQPQHF
DNA: TGTGCCAGCTTAGACAGGGCGCTGTCATGGCAGCCCCAGCATTTT

size: NA
J: TRBJ2-7
V: TRBV10-3
D: TRBD1
CDR3: CAISGGFGSRQGATYYEQYF
DNA: TGTGCCATCAGTGGCGGTTTCGGGAGTCGACAGGGGGCCACCTATTACGAGCAGTACTTC

size: once
J: TRBJ1-2
V: TRBV7-8
D: NA
CDR3: CASSLAPDSIYGYTF
DNA: TGTGCCAGCAGCTTAGCGCCGGACAGCATCTATGGCTACACCTTC

size: NA
J: TRBJ2-7
V: TRBV6-6
D: TRBD2
CDR3: CASSYSTLAGDQEQYF
DNA: TGTGCCAGCAGTTACTCGACACTAGCGGGAGATCAAGAGCAGTACTTC

size: once
J: TRBJ2-1
V: TRBV2
D: TRBD1
CDR3: CASSLRDRVHEQFF
DNA: TGTGCCAGCAGCCTCCGGGACAGGGTCCATGAGCAGTTCTTC

size: NA
J: TRBJ1-1
V: TRBV19
D: TRBD1
CDR3: CASSIWTGVRKGEAFF
DNA: TGTGCCAGTAGTATTTGGACAGGGGTTAGGAAAGGTGAAGCTTTCTTT

size: NA
J: TRBJ2-7
V: TRBV7-6
D: TRBD2
CDR3: CASSLLAGEQYF
DNA: TGTGCCAGCAGCTTACTAGCGGGCGAGCAGTACTTC

size: once
J: TRBJ2-7
V: TRBV14
D: TRBD1
CDR3: CASSLWTGTNHEQYF
DNA: TGTGCCAGCAGCCTATGGACAGGTACAAACCACGAGCAGTACTTC

size: NA
J: TRBJ1-4
V: TRBV7-8
D: TRBD1
CDR3: CASSLLRQGNEKLFF
DNA: TGTGCCAGCAGCTTACTAAGACAGGGTAATGAAAAACTGTTTTTT

size: NA
J: TRBJ2-3
V: TRBV5-6
D: TRBD2
CDR3: CASREWLAGVWDTDTQYF
DNA: TGTGCCAGCAGGGAGTGGCTAGCGGGAGTTTGGGACACAGATACGCAGTATTTT

size: NA
J: TRBJ1-2
V: TRBV6-5
D: NA
CDR3: CASSYQEASDGYTF
DNA: TGTGCCAGCAGTTATCAGGAGGCAAGCGATGGCTACACCTTC

size: NA
J: TRBJ1-1
V: TRBV28
D: TRBD1
CDR3: CASSFSDRGRITEAFF
DNA: TGTGCCAGCAGTTTCTCCGACAGGGGGCGAATCACTGAAGCTTTCTTT

size: NA
J: TRBJ2-1
V: TRBV7-2
D: TRBD2
CDR3: CASRLAGGQNEQFF
DNA: TGTGCCAGCAGACTAGCGGGGGGTCAAAATGAGCAGTTCTTC

size: NA
J: TRBJ2-1
V: TRBV11-2
D: TRBD2
CDR3: CASSLWSVSGRGANEQFF
DNA: TGTGCCAGCAGCTTATGGTCCGTGAGCGGGAGGGGGGCCAATGAGCAGTTCTTC

size: NA
J: TRBJ2-3
V: TRBV9
D: TRBD2
CDR3: CASSVEGRGAGGTDTQYF
DNA: TGTGCCAGCAGCGTAGAGGGGAGAGGAGCGGGAGGCACAGATACGCAGTATTTT

size: once
J: TRBJ2-4
V: TRBV4-1
D: TRBD1
CDR3: CASSQPGQGREKAKNIQYF
DNA: TGCGCCAGCAGCCAACCGGGACAGGGACGGGAAAAGGCCAAAAACATTCAGTACTTC

size: NA
J: TRBJ1-1
V: TRBV6-5
D: NA
CDR3: CASSYYGNRGTEAFF
DNA: TGTGCCAGCAGTTATTACGGGAATCGGGGCACTGAAGCTTTCTTT

size: once
J: TRBJ1-2
V: TRBV29-1
D: TRBD1
CDR3: CSAGGGSYGYTF
DNA: TGCAGCGCAGGGGGCGGGAGCTATGGCTACACCTTC

size: NA
J: TRBJ1-1
V: TRBV28
D: NA
CDR3: CASSLGFLGERTEAFF
DNA: TGTGCCAGCAGTCTAGGCTTTCTAGGGGAACGCACTGAAGCTTTCTTT

size: NA
J: TRBJ2-3
V: TRBV6-5
D: NA
CDR3: CASTKGVVTDTQYF
DNA: TGTGCCAGCACCAAAGGGGTGGTAACAGATACGCAGTATTTT